This is a list of T cell receptor beta chains from one sample in a study of blood T cell repertoires in COVID-19. Measured with immunoSEQ multiplex PCR; TCRdb has only the in-frame clones, and not every one. The table shows about 140,000 clones, with 85% occurring only once. The sequencing input was peripheral blood. All receptors come from a man aged 45-60 years with acute or convalescent COVID-19. The CDR3 runs from the conserved cysteine through the conserved F or W. A D gene is named only where the DNA matches it firmly. Some rows mark clone size as missing; the rest say once, few, many or name a class of expanded clone.

v_call,clone_size,d_call,j_call,cdr3_nt,cdr3_aa
TRBV4-1,-,TRBD1,TRBJ1-6,TGCGCCAGCAGCCAATGGACAGGGGGCGCGGTTAATTCACCCCTCCACTTT,CASSQWTGGAVNSPLHF
TRBV28,once,-,TRBJ1-2,TGTGCCAGCACCGTAGGTGGGGGGGCCTACTATGGCTACACCTTC,CASTVGGGAYYGYTF
TRBV6-1,-,-,TRBJ1-5,TGTGCCAGCAGTGAAATGGCTCAGCCCCAGCATTTT,CASSEMAQPQHF
TRBV7-9,-,-,TRBJ2-7,TGTGCCAGCAAAGGGGGGGCGCCGAACGAGCAGTACTTC,CASKGGAPNEQYF
TRBV30,-,TRBD2,TRBJ2-7,TGTGCCGGGAAAAATAAGTTAGCGGGAGGGCCTTCTAGCGAGCAGTACTTC,CAGKNKLAGGPSSEQYF
TRBV3-1/TRBV3-2,-,TRBD1,TRBJ2-7,TGTGCCAGCAGCCAAGGAGGGACAGGGGGGCTCGAGCAGTACTTC,CASSQGGTGGLEQYF
TRBV18,-,-,TRBJ2-1,TGTGCCAGCTCACCTTCTAGGGGGTCCTACAATGAGCAGTTCTTC,CASSPSRGSYNEQFF
TRBV6-5,-,TRBD2,TRBJ2-7,TGTGCCAGCAGTTACTCGGGGGGGATCAGCTCCTACGAGCAGTACTTC,CASSYSGGISSYEQYF
TRBV4-2,-,TRBD1,TRBJ1-6,TGTGCCAGCAGCCGAGAAGGACAGGGGATTTCACCCCTCCACTTT,CASSREGQGISPLHF
TRBV20-1,-,TRBD2,TRBJ2-1,TGCAGTGCTAGAGGCGGGAGGGAAAGGTTCTTC,CSARGGRERFF
TRBV14,-,-,TRBJ1-6,TGTGCCAGCAGCCAAGGGAAGGTTCCTAGCTCCTATAATTCACCCCTCCACTTT,CASSQGKVPSSYNSPLHF
TRBV19,-,-,TRBJ2-1,TGTGCCAGCCGTTCGGGGGACTCTCCTTGGGGTGAGCAGTTCTTC,CASRSGDSPWGEQFF
TRBV12-3/TRBV12-4,-,TRBD1,TRBJ1-1,TGTGCCAGCAGCTCGGGACAGACGCGGCCTTTCTTT,CASSSGQTRPFF
TRBV5-5,-,-,TRBJ1-1,TGTGCCAGCAGCTTGGGGGCCCCGAACACTGAAGCTTTCTTT,CASSLGAPNTEAFF
TRBV4-1,-,TRBD2,TRBJ2-5,TGCGCCAGCAGCCGACAACCTAGCGGGTACGACCAAGAGACCCAGTACTTC,CASSRQPSGYDQETQYF
TRBV7-3,once,-,TRBJ2-2,TGTGCCAGCAGTCCGGGACAGAACACCGGGGAGCTGTTTTTT,CASSPGQNTGELFF
TRBV10-3,-,-,TRBJ1-5,TGTGCCATCAGTGCATCAGAGGGAGGCAATCAGCCCCAGCATTTT,CAISASEGGNQPQHF
TRBV10-2,-,-,TRBJ1-3,TGCGCCAGCAGTGAGTCGACAGGATTACTCTCTGGAAACACCATATATTTT,CASSESTGLLSGNTIYF
TRBV9,once,TRBD2,TRBJ2-7,TGTGCCAGCAGCGTAGGGTGGGGACTAGCTTCATACGAGCAGTACTTC,CASSVGWGLASYEQYF
TRBV7-3,-,-,TRBJ2-6,TGTGCCAGCAGCTTACGAGGGGGCTCTGGGGCCAACGTCCTGACTTTC,CASSLRGGSGANVLTF
TRBV2,-,-,TRBJ1-1,TGTGCCAGCAGTGAGGTTTGGGGGGGCAGGACTGAAGCTTTCTTT,CASSEVWGGRTEAFF
TRBV7-3,-,TRBD1,TRBJ2-6,TGTGCCAGCAGCGCGGAAGGGACAGGGACTGGGGCCAACGTCCTGACTTTC,CASSAEGTGTGANVLTF
TRBV19,-,TRBD1,TRBJ1-5,TGTGCCAGTAGTTTACCCGGGACAGGGAACCAGCCCCAGCATTTT,CASSLPGTGNQPQHF
TRBV6-4,-,TRBD1,TRBJ2-4,TGTGCCAGCAGTGACGCCCCAGGGGGAGCCAAAAACATTCAGTACTTC,CASSDAPGGAKNIQYF
TRBV2,few,-,TRBJ1-6,TGTGCCAGCAGTCCAGGGGCGAGCTCCTATAATTCACCCCTCCACTTT,CASSPGASSYNSPLHF
TRBV5-4,-,TRBD2,TRBJ2-3,TGTGCCAGCAGCTTAGACCTAGCGGGGGCTAGCACAGATACGCAGTATTTT,CASSLDLAGASTDTQYF